Reported below is one T cell receptor (beta chain). The data were obtained in a study of blood T cell repertoires in COVID-19. As for the study in general: There were acute and convalescent COVID-19 samples, and they came from the United States, Italy and Spain. T cells, B-cell-depleted T cells, or PBMCs provided the cDNA or gDNA that served as material.

The data were produced by immunoSEQ multiplex PCR, yet TCRdb's version contains in-frame clones alone and is incomplete. The data contain 200,000 to 250,000 clones, approximately 84% of them singletons. The CDR3 totals 17 residues. The germline gives CDR1 LGHDT, CDR2 YNNKEL (reference sequence). The V gene lost 1 base and the J gene lost 5 bases, with 20 bases spanning the gap. What was sequenced was peripheral blood. V is TRBV3-1 (or the pseudogene TRBV3-2) and J is TRBJ1-1; a weak D match, TRBD1 (6 bases). The receptor was isolated from a woman older than 75 with COVID-19, enrolled during active disease. CDR3 amino acids: CASSQGGGALSGTEAFF. The CDR3 DNA reads as TGTGCCAGCAGCCAAGGCGGGGGGGCATTAAGTGGGACTGAAGCTTTCTTT.